A single sample gave rise to the 20 T cell receptor beta chains below, sequenced in a study of blood T cells in healthy people across ages. A second PCR, run for roughly 7 to 12 cycles, used a sample-barcoded 5' primer plus a J-beta primer mix. TCRdb recomputed calls from the 5' RACE reads with MiXCR, one row per CDR3 protein. The table records hundreds of thousands of distinct CDR3 sequences, 46% of them present only once. Sequences were obtained from blood. These TCRs come from a man aged 80 or over in good health.

Concerning this clonotype itself: This may be a read error: a much more frequent sequence differs by one nucleotide. The chain joins TRBV4-1 to TRBJ2-1; unclear D gene. The length of the CDR3 is 15 residues. Per the germline V gene, CDR1 is MGHRA and CDR2 is YSYEKL. The CDR3, as DNA: TGCGCCAGCAGCCAAGATACAGCTTTCGTCAATGAGCGGTTCTTC. Amino acids: CASSQDTAFVNERFF.

V gene TRBV4-2 combines with J gene TRBJ2-5; 7 bases match TRBD2. The end of the DNA fits TRBJ2-7 better, so the J call may be wrong. CDR1 is LGHNA, CDR2 YNFKEQ, per germline. The CDR3 consists of 16 residues. The CDR3, as DNA: TGTGCCAGCAGCCAAGGTGGTCTAGCGGAAACCTACGAGCAGTACTTC. Protein product: CASSQGGLAETYEQYF.

As to this clonotype: This is likely a read error, given that the CDR3 carries no conserved phenylalanine or tryptophan at its end. This rearrangement joins TRBV5-1 to TRBJ2-1; 8 bases are a match to TRBD1. The CDR3 loop spans 15 amino acids. CDR1 is SGHRS and CDR2 is YFSETQ in the germline V gene. Unmatched junction bases numbered 2, after V lost 3 bases and J lost 0 bases. The CDR3 DNA is TGCGCCAGCAGCTCGGGGACAGGCTCCTACAATGAGCAGTTCTAC. Its protein is CASSSGTGSYNEQFY.

This clonotype was recorded a few times. The rearrangement uses TRBV20-1 and TRBJ2-7; TRBD2 aligns across 10 bases. CDR1 and CDR2 (germline): DFQATT, SNEGSKA (reference sequence). The length of the CDR3 is 15 residues. Unmatched junction bases numbered 9, after V lost 4 bases and J lost 3 bases. The chain's CDR3 is CSAIGTSGKNYEQYF. DNA of the CDR3: TGCAGTGCTATCGGAACTAGCGGGAAAAACTACGAGCAGTACTTC.

This clonotype has at least ten counts. The rearrangement links TRBV20-1 to TRBJ2-3; D call uncertain. The CDR3 consists of 14 residues. V was trimmed by 1 base and J by 0 bases, leaving 8 bases between them. From germline, CDR1 is DFQATT and CDR2 SNEGSKA (reference sequence). CDR3 region: CSARVQPSTDTQYF. Here the CDR3 DNA reads TGCAGTGCTAGAGTACAGCCTAGCACAGATACGCAGTATTTT.

The V and J genes are TRBV11-1 and TRBJ2-1; TRBD2 agrees at 7 bases. Germline CDR1 is SGHAT and CDR2 is FQDESV (reference sequence). The V gene end was trimmed by 1 base and the J gene end by 10 bases; junction bases not matched to a gene: 13. The CDR3 is made up of 16 amino acids. In DNA, the CDR3 is TGTGCCAGCAGCTTAGAAGCGGGGCAGGCCGGCAGGGAGCAGTTCTTC. This gives the protein CASSLEAGQAGREQFF.

V usage is TRBV4-2 and J usage is TRBJ2-4, with no clear D. The DNA end favors TRBJ2-7, so the J call may be wrong. This CDR3 is 15 amino acids long. Per germline, CDR1 LGHNA and CDR2 YNFKEQ. CDR3 in DNA: TGTGCCAGCAGCCAAGATCTGACAAGCGCCCGCGAGCAGTACTTC. Translating gives CASSQDLTSAREQYF.

The chain employs TRBV12-3 or TRBV12-4 and TRBJ2-5, with D tentatively TRBD1 (5 bases). Trimming took 5 bases from V and 3 from J, leaving 13 bases between them. CDR3 length: 14 residues. This CDR3 reads CASSADSLEETQYF. DNA of the CDR3: TGTGCCAGCAGTGCCGACAGTCTGGAAGAGACCCAGTACTTC.

This chain joins TRBV15 and TRBJ2-2; D not resolved. The CDR3 is 15 residues long. V was pared by 0 bases and J by 1 base, with 6 bases between. CDR1 is LNHNV and CDR2 is YYDKDF in the germline V gene (reference sequence). The CDR3 sequence is CATSRDSRNTGELFF. The DNA of the CDR3 is TGTGCCACCAGCAGAGATAGCAGGAACACCGGGGAGCTGTTTTTT.

The chain is built from TRBV11-2 and TRBJ1-2; no clear D gene. The germline V and J ends were trimmed by 5 bases and 8 bases, with 12 bases remaining between them. CDR1 is SGHAT, CDR2 FQNNGV, per germline. The CDR3 consists of 12 residues. CDR3 in amino acids: CASSTHPGGYTF. CDR3 bases: TGTGCCAGCAGCACCCATCCGGGGGGCTACACCTTC.

The rearrangement links TRBV28 to TRBJ2-7, with 8 bases identical to TRBD2. Germline V gene data show CDR1 as MDHEN and CDR2 as SYDVKM. This CDR3 is 14 amino acids long. The trim removed 5 bases at V and 7 bases at J, leaving 10 bases unmatched. The CDR3 spells CASSPSGSINEQYF. The CDR3 nucleotides are TGTGCCAGCAGTCCCAGCGGGAGTATCAATGAGCAGTACTTC.

This clonotype was detected only a few times. The chain couples TRBV5-6 to TRBJ2-5, with TRBD2 matching over 10 bases. V shed 1 base and J 6 bases; nucleotides not matched to a gene: 6. Germline-derived CDR1 and CDR2 are SGHDT and YYEEEE. The CDR3 sequence is 15 residues long. For the CDR3, the DNA is TGTGCCAGCAGCTTGCTGTCTAGCGGGAGCCAGACCCAGTACTTC. Translating it yields CASSLLSSGSQTQYF.

This clonotype showed up just a few times. The chain combines TRBV6-5 with TRBJ2-3; D remains unclear. The ends were cut back, 1 base at V and 0 bases at J, with 5 bases in the middle. The CDR3 loop spans 14 amino acids. Germline assignment: CDR1 MNHEY and CDR2 SVGAGI. CDR3 sequence reads: CASSYLDSTDTQYF. The CDR3 DNA reads TGTGCCAGCAGTTACTTGGACAGCACAGATACGCAGTATTTT.

This chain joins TRBV20-1 and TRBJ2-1; 9 bases line up with TRBD2. Germline V gene data show CDR1 as DFQATT and CDR2 as SNEGSKA (reference sequence). J gave up 4 bases and V 2 bases, and 9 bases lay outside the gene matches. CDR3 length: 16 residues. This chain's CDR3 is CSARSRRLAGYNEQFF. The DNA for the CDR3 is TGCAGTGCTAGAAGCCGACGGCTAGCGGGATACAATGAGCAGTTCTTC.

The rearrangement uses TRBV19 and TRBJ2-1; weak D call: TRBD1 (6 bases). This CDR3 is built from 18 residues. Germline assignment: CDR1 LNHDA and CDR2 SQIVND (reference sequence). Trimming cost V 0 bases and J 0 bases, with 15 bases left between them. CDR3 nucleotides: TGTGCCAGTAGTATAGATAGCCGGACAGAGAGCTCCTACAATGAGCAGTTCTTC. Amino acid sequence: CASSIDSRTESSYNEQFF.

The rearrangement uses TRBV28 and TRBJ1-4; possible D gene TRBD1, 6 bases. Germline-derived CDR1 and CDR2 are MDHEN and SYDVKM. The CDR3 spans 16 residues. Trimming cost V 6 bases and J 4 bases, with 18 bases left between them. CDR3 bases: TGTGCCAGCAGCGGACAGCTAAGAATTGATAATGAAAAACTGTTTTTT. It translates to CASSGQLRIDNEKLFF.

The sample holds one count of this clonotype. This chain joins TRBV2 and TRBJ2-2; TRBD2 is a possible D gene (6 bases). CDR1 is SNHLY, CDR2 FYNNEI, per germline. V lost 3 bases, J lost 2 bases, and 13 bases lay in between. This CDR3 spans 16 amino acids. CDR3 protein: CASSEGRRGNTGELFF. CDR3 nucleotides: TGTGCCAGCAGTGAGGGTCGGCGGGGAAACACCGGGGAGCTGTTTTTT.

The table lists this clonotype with a count of one. This chain joins TRBV6-1 and TRBJ1-1; no firm D call. This CDR3 has 13 amino acids. V was trimmed by 7 bases and J by 0 bases, leaving 9 bases between them. Germline CDR1 reads MNHNS; CDR2 reads SASEGT. This CDR3 reads CASMVLLNTEAFF. CDR3 nucleotides: TGTGCCAGCATGGTCCTTCTGAACACTGAAGCTTTCTTT.

The genes are TRBV4-2 and TRBJ2-5, with D perhaps matching TRBD2 (6 bases). Germline CDR1 reads LGHNA; CDR2 reads YNFKEQ. There are 14 residues in the CDR3. V dropped 4 bases and J dropped 5 bases, with 14 bases sitting between them. CDR3 region: CASSLDGDFETQYF. CDR3 nucleotides: TGTGCCAGCAGCCTGGACGGGGACTTTGAGACCCAGTACTTC.

Turning to this clonotype: A much larger clonotype is one base distant, so this may be a read error. The genes are TRBV7-2 and TRBJ2-1; TRBD2 aligns across 10 bases. The J call may be in error: the DNA end matches TRBJ2-7 better. CDR1 is SGHTA and CDR2 is FQGNSA in the germline V gene. The CDR3 covers 15 residues. CDR3 sequence: CASTWGAGGYNEQYF. In DNA, the CDR3 is TGTGCCAGCACATGGGGAGCGGGAGGGTACAATGAGCAGTACTTC.